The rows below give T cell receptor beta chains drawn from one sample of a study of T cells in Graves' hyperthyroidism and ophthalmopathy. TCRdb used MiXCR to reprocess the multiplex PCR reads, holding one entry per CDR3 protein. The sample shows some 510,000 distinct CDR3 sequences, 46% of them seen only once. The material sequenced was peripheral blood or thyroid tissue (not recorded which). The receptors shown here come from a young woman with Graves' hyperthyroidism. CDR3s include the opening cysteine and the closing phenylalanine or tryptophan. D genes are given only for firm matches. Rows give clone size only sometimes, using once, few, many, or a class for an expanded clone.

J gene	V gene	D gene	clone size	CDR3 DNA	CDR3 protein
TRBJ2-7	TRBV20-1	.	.	TGCAGTGCTAGAGATGGAGGGACAGACTACGAGCAGTACTTC	CSARDGGTDYEQYF
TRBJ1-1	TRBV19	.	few	TGTGCCAGTAGTACTCTGACCAGAAACACTGAAGCTTTCTTT	CASSTLTRNTEAFF
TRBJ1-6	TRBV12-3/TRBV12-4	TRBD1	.	TGTGCCAGCAGTTTAGCGGGGACAGACACATCCCTCCACTTT	CASSLAGTDTSLHF
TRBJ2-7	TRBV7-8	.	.	TGTGCCAGCAGCCGAGGGGGGCTAGCCTACTACGAGCAGTACTTC	CASSRGGLAYYEQYF
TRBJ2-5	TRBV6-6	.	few	TGTGCCAGCAGTTACCTGGAGGGGGAGACCCAGTACTTC	CASSYLEGETQYF
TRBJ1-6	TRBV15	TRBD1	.	TGTGCCACCAGCAGCAAGGGACAGATTTTTAATTCACCCCTCCACTTT	CATSSKGQIFNSPLHF
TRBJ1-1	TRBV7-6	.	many	TGTGCCAGCAGCCCGGTCGACGGGGGGAACACTGAAGCTTTCTTT	CASSPVDGGNTEAFF
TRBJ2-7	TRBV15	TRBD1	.	TGTGCCACCAGCAGAGTTGGGACAGCTGACGAGCAGTACTTC	CATSRVGTADEQYF
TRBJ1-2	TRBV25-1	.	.	TGTGCCAGCAGCCAAGGGCAGACAGAGGCGTACTATGGCTACACCTTC	CASSQGQTEAYYGYTF
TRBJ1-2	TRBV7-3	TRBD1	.	TGTGCCAGCAGCCAAGCCGGGACAGATGCTGGCTACACCTTC	CASSQAGTDAGYTF
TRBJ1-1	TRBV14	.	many	TGTGCCAGCAGCCAAATCCTCAGCGCTGAAGCTTTCTTT	CASSQILSAEAFF
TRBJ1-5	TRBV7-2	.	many	TGTGCCAGCAGCTTAGGTTCAGCGGGAGCTCAGCCCCAGCATTTT	CASSLGSAGAQPQHF
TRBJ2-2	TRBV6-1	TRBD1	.	TGTGCCAGCAGTAGAGACAGGGGCGGTCCCAGGGAGCTGTTTTTT	CASSRDRGGPRELFF
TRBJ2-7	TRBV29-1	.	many	TGCAGCGTGAACCTAGACAGCTCCTACGAGCAGTACTTC	CSVNLDSSYEQYF
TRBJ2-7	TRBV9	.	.	TGTGCCAGCAGCCCTCAGGGAGTTGACTACGAGCAGTACTTC	CASSPQGVDYEQYF
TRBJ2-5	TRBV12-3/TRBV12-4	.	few	TGTGCCAGCGGAAGTGAGGGGGGCGGAGAGACCCAGTACTTC	CASGSEGGGETQYF